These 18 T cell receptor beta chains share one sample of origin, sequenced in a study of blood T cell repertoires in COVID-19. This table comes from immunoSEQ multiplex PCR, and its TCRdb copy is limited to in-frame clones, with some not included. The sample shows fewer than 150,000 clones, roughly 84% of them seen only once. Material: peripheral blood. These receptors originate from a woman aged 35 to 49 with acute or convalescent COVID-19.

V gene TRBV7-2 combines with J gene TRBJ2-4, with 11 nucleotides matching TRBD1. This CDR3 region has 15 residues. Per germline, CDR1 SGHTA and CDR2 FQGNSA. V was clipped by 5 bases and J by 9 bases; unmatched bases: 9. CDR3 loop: CASSTGTGGSFIQYF. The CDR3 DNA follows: TGTGCCAGCAGCACTGGGACAGGGGGTTCTTTCATTCAGTACTTC.

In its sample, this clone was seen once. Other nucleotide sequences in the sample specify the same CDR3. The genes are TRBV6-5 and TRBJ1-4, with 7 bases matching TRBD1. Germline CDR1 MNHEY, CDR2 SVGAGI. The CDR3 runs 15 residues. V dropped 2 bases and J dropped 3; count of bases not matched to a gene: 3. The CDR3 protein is CASSYGDRANEKLFF. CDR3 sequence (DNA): TGTGCCAGCAGTTACGGAGACAGGGCTAATGAAAAACTGTTTTTT.

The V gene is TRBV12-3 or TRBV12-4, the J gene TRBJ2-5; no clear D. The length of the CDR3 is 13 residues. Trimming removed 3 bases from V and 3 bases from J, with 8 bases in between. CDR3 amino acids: CASSFWRKETQYF. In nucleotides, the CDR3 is TGTGCCAGCAGTTTCTGGCGGAAAGAGACCCAGTACTTC.

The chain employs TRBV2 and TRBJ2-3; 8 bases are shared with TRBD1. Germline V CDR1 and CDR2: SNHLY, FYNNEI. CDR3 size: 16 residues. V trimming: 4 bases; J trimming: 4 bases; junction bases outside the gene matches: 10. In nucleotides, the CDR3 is TGTGCCAGCAGTGCCGGACAGGGAGCATTGGCAGATACGCAGTATTTT. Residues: CASSAGQGALADTQYF.

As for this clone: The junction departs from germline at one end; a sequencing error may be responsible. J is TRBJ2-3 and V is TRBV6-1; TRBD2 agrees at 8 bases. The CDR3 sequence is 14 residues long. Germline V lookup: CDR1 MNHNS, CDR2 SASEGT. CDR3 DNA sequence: TGTGCCAGCAGTGAAGGGACTAGCAAAGATACGCAGTATTTT. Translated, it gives CASSEGTSKDTQYF.

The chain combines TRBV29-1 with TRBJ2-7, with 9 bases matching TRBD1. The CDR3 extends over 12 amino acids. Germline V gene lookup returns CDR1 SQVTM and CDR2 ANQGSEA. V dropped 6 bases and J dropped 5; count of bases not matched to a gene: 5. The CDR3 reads CSVPGTGNEQYF. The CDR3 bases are TGCAGCGTCCCCGGGACAGGGAACGAGCAGTACTTC.

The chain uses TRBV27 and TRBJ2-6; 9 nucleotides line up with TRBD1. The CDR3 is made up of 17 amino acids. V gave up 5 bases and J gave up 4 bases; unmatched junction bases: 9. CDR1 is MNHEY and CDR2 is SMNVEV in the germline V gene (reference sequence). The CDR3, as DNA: TGTGCCAGCAGTCCGGACAGGGGTTCTTCCGGGGCCAACGTCCTGACTTTC. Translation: CASSPDRGSSGANVLTF. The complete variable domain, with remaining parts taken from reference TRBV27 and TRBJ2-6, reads EAQVTQNPRYLITVTGKKLTVTCSQNMNHEYMSWYRQDPGLGLRQIYYSMNVEVTDKGDVPEGYKVSRKEKRNFPLILESPSPNQTSLYFCASSPDRGSSGANVLTFGAGSRLTVL.

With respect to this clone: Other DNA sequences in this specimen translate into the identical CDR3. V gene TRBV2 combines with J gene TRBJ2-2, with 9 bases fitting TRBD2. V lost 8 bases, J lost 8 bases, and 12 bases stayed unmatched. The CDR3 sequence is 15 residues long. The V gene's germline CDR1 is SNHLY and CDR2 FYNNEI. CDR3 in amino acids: CASRFGGGAAGELFF. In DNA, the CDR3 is TGTGCCAGCCGTTTCGGCGGGGGGGCGGCTGGGGAGCTGTTTTTT.

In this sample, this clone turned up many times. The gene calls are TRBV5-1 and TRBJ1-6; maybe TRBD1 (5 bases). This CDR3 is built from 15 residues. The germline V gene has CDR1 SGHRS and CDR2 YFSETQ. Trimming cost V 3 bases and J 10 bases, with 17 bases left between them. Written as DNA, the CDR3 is TGCGCCAGCAGCTACCAGGGTGACGGGCGGTCACCCCTCCACTTT. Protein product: CASSYQGDGRSPLHF.

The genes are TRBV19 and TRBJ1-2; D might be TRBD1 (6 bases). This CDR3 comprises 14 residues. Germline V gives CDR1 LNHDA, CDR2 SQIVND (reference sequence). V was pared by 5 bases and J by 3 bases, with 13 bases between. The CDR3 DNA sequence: TGTGCCAGTAGTCGGGGAGGGGGTGACTATGGCTACACCTTC. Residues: CASSRGGGDYGYTF.

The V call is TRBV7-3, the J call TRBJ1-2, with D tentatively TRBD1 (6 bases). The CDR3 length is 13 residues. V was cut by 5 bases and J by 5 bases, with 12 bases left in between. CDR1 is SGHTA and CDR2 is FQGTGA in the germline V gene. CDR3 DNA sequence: TGTGCCAGCAGCCGGGACAAGGGGTATGGCTACACCTTC. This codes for CASSRDKGYGYTF.

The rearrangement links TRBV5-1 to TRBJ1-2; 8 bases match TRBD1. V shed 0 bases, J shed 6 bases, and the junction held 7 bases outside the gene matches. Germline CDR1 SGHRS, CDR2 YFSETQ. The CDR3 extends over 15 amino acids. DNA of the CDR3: TGCGCCAGCAGCTTGGTTGGCAGGGGGCAAAATGGCTACACCTTC. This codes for CASSLVGRGQNGYTF.

CDR3 in DNA: TGTGCCACCAGCAGGGGACAGGGGGCAGGCGACGAGCAGTACTTC. Amino acids: CATSRGQGAGDEQYF. This chain uses TRBV15 with TRBJ2-7; 12 nucleotides agree with TRBD1. The CDR3 totals 15 residues. The J segment lost 5 bases and the V segment lost 3 bases, leaving 5 bases of the junction unmatched. Germline CDR1 LNHNV, CDR2 YYDKDF (reference sequence).

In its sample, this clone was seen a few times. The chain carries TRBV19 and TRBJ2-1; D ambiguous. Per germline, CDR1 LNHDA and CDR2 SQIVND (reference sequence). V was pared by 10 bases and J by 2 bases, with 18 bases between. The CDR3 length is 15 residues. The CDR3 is CAIPPRGEPYNEQFF. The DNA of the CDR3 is TGTGCCATCCCCCCCCGCGGTGAGCCCTACAATGAGCAGTTCTTC.

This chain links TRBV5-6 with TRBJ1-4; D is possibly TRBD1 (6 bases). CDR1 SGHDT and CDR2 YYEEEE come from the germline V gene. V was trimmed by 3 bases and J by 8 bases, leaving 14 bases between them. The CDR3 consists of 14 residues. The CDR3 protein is CASSSRDTLEKLFF. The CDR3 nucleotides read TGTGCCAGCAGCTCTCGGGACACCCTGGAAAAACTGTTTTTT.

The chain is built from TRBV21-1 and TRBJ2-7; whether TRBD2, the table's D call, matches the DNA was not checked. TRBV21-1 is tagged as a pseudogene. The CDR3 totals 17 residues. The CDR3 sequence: CASRAPGLAGGPGEQYF. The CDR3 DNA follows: TGTGCCAGCAGAGCTCCGGGACTAGCGGGGGGGCCTGGCGAGCAGTACTTC.

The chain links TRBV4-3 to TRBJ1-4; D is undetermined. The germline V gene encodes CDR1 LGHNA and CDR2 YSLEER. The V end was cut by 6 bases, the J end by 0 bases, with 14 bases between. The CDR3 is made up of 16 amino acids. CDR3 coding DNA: TGCGCCAGCAGTAATAACCTAGTGGCAACTAATGAAAAACTGTTTTTT. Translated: CASSNNLVATNEKLFF.

The CDR3 sequence: CSGKRGGQGGEGDTEAFF. CDR3 DNA sequence: TGCAGCGGAAAGAGAGGGGGACAGGGCGGTGAAGGGGACACTGAAGCTTTCTTT. The chain employs TRBV29-1 and TRBJ1-1; 9 bases agree with TRBD1. V was clipped by 7 bases and J by 3 bases; unmatched bases: 21. The CDR3 loop spans 18 amino acids. Germline values: CDR1 SQVTM, CDR2 ANQGSEA. The whole variable domain, remainder taken from reference TRBV29-1 and TRBJ1-1, is SAVISQKPSRDICQRGTSLTIQCQVDSQVTMMFWYRQQPGQSLTLIATANQGSEATYESGFVIDKFPISRPNLTFSTLTVSNMSPEDSSIYLCSGKRGGQGGEGDTEAFFGQGTRLTVV.